This TCR beta chain appears in the sequencing data of a study of T-cell reconstitution after alpha-beta-depleted transplantation in children. The table lists this clonotype with a few counts. Unique molecular identifiers were built into the TCRbeta library. In TCRdb, the PCR reads were re-called with MiXCR into one record per CDR3 protein. The sample lists a few hundred thousand distinct CDR3 sequences, 13% seen once, with 2.2% in the top ten. Germline V lookup: CDR1 MNHEY, CDR2 SMNVEV (reference sequence). V dropped 5 bases and J dropped 4; count of bases not matched to a gene: 13. There are 19 residues in the CDR3.

The gene calls are TRBV27 and TRBJ2-1; 14 bases are shared with TRBD2. The starting material was PBMCs, mostly from graft donor cells, obtained 360 days after TCRalphabeta/CD19-depleted stem cell transplant. This clonotype was obtained from a male patient aged 10-17 years who had a stem cell transplant for acute myeloid leukemia, so the T cells may come from the graft donor. CDR3 protein: CASSPGLAGARGGYNEQFF. Written as DNA, the CDR3 is TGTGCCAGCAGTCCGGGACTAGCGGGAGCCCGGGGGGGGTACAATGAGCAGTTCTTC.